These 2 T cell receptor beta chains were all obtained from the same sample, sequenced in a study of cytomegalovirus exposure and HLA in healthy donors (dated by TCRdb to 2017 to 2019). Library construction relied on the immunoSEQ multiplex PCR assay. The multiplex PCR relied on a mix of 60 forward primers for TCR Vbeta segments and 13 reverse primers for TCR Jbeta segments. TCRdb mirrors the immuneACCESS table, restricted to in-frame sequences. Some clones are absent from its copies; in checked studies, under half trace to an unresolved V gene, and the reason for the others is unknown. In all, the sample holds 130,000 to 150,000 clones, and about 80% of those were seen once. The ten largest clones represent 3.5% to 5% of the sample. The sample comprised PBMCs. The receptor set was obtained from a man aged 40-49 years in good health and CMV-seropositive.

The J gene is TRBJ1-1, the V gene TRBV5-8; 9 bases agree with TRBD1. This CDR3 contains 15 residues. The germline V gene has CDR1 SGHTS and CDR2 YDEGEE. The J segment lost 4 bases and the V segment lost 4 bases, leaving 8 bases of the junction unmatched. CDR3 nucleotides: TGTGCCAGCAGCCAGGGACAGGGAGGGGGCACTGAAGCTTTCTTT. Protein: CASSQGQGGGTEAFF.

The chain links TRBV14 to TRBJ2-1; D is possibly TRBD2 (5 bases). CDR3 length equals 15 residues. Germline CDR1 is SGHDN and CDR2 is FVKESK. V was cut by 1 base and J by 1 base, with 8 bases left in between. The CDR3 region is CASSQARGSYNEQFF. CDR3 nucleotides: TGTGCCAGCAGCCAAGCCCGGGGATCCTACAATGAGCAGTTCTTC.